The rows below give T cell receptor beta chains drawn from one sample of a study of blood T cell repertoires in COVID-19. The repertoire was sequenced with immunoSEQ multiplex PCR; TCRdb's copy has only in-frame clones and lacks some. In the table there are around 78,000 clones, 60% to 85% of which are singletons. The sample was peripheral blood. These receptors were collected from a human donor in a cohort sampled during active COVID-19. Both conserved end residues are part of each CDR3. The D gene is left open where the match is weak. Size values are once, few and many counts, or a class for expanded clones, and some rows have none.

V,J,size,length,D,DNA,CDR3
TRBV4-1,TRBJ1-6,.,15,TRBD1,TGCGCCAGCAGCCGGCGGACAGGGGATAATTCACCCCTCCACTTT,CASSRRTGDNSPLHF
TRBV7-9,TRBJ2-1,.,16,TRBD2,TGTGCCAGCAGGACGCATACTAGCGGGGGAAACAATGAGCAGTTCTTC,CASRTHTSGGNNEQFF
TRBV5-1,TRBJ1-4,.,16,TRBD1,TGCGCCAGCAGCTTGGGGGGGACAGGCCTTAATGAAAAACTGTTTTTT,CASSLGGTGLNEKLFF
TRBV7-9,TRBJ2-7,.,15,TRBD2,TGTGCCAGCAGCCCCTACGGGGGGTCCGTTTACGAGCAGTACTTC,CASSPYGGSVYEQYF
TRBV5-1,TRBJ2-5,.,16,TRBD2,TGCGCCAGCAGCCCGGGACTAGCCGACCGGATAGAGACCCAGTACTTC,CASSPGLADRIETQYF
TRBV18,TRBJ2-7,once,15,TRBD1,TGTGCCAGCTCGCCAGACAGGGTCCCGTCCTACGAGCAGTACTTC,CASSPDRVPSYEQYF
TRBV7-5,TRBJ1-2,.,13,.,TGTGTCAGAAGCTTACAGGGATACTATGGCTACACCTTC,CVRSLQGYYGYTF
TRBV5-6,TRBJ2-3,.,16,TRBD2,TGTGCCAGCAGCATTCTACCGGGGGGACGCACAGATACGCAGTATTTT,CASSILPGGRTDTQYF
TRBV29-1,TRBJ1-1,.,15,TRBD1,TGCAGCGTTGAAGGCTCGACAGGGAACTGGGCTGAAGCTTTCTTT,CSVEGSTGNWAEAFF
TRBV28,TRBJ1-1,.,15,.,TGTGCCAGCAGTTCCATCCCCGTCCCCGCCCGGGGAGCTTTCTTT,CASSSIPVPARGAFF
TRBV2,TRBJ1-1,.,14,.,TGTGCCAGCCGGGGAGATGGGAAGAACACTGAAGCTTTCTTT,CASRGDGKNTEAFF
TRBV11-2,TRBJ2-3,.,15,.,TGTGCCAGCAGCTTAGGAAACCGGGGTGCAGATACGCAGTATTTT,CASSLGNRGADTQYF
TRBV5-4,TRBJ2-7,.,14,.,TGTGCCAGCAGCTTCCGCCGGAGCTCCTACGAGCAGTACTTC,CASSFRRSSYEQYF
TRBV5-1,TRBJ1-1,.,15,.,TGCGCCAGCAGCTCGGGACTCAATAAGAACACTGAAGCTTTCTTT,CASSSGLNKNTEAFF
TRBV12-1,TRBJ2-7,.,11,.,TGTGCCAGCAGCTTCCTCTCCGAGCAGTACTTC,CASSFLSEQYF
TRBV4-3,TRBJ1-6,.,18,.,TGCGCCAGCAGCCAAGAGGGGGCGGGTAGGGGCTCCAATTCACCCCTCCACTTT,CASSQEGAGRGSNSPLHF
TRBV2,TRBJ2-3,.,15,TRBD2,TGTGCCAGCGCCGGCTCCGGGGGGTACACAGATACGCAGTATTTT,CASAGSGGYTDTQYF
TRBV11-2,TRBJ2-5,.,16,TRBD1,TGTGCCAGCAGCTTAGGTCCGGGACAGGGACAAGAGACCCAGTACTTC,CASSLGPGQGQETQYF
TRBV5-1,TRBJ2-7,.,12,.,TGCGCCAGCAGCTCACAGGGCCACGAGCAGTACTTC,CASSSQGHEQYF
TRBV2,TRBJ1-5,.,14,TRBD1,TGTGCCAGCAGGGGGGTCGACAGGGTCCTGCCCCAGCATTTT,CASRGVDRVLPQHF
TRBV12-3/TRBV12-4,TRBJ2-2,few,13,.,TGTGCCAGCAGTTTAGTCGCGATCGGGGAGCTGTTTTTT,CASSLVAIGELFF
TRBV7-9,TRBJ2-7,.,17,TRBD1,TGTGCCAGCAGCCAGCTCTTACAGACAGGGGGAATCGGCGAGCAGTACTTC,CASSQLLQTGGIGEQYF
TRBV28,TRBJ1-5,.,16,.,TGTGCCAGCAGTCAGACGCAGGGTACAGGCAATCAGCCCCAGCATTTT,CASSQTQGTGNQPQHF
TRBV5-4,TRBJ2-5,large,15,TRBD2,TGTGCCAGCAGCTTGGTACTAGCGGGGCAAGAGACCCAGTACTTC,CASSLVLAGQETQYF
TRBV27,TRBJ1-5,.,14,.,TGTGCCAGCAGACAGGGATTCAGCAATCAGCCCCAGCATTTT,CASRQGFSNQPQHF
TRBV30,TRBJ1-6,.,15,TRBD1,TGTGCCTGGAGTTACCCTGACAGGGACCATTCACCCCTCCACTTT,CAWSYPDRDHSPLHF
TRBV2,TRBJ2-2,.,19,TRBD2,TGTGCCCGCTCAGTTACTAGCGGGGGGCCCAATAAGAACACCGGGGAGCTGTTTTTT,CARSVTSGGPNKNTGELFF
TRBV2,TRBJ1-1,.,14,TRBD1,TGTGCCAGCAGTGCAGGGGGGTCGGACACTGAAGCTTTCTTT,CASSAGGSDTEAFF
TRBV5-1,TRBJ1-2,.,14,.,TGCGCCAGCAGCTTAACAGGGACGCCTCATGGCTACACCTTC,CASSLTGTPHGYTF
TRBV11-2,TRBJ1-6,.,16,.,TGTGCCAGCAGCCTCAGGGGTAGCTCCTATAATTCACCCCTCCACTTT,CASSLRGSSYNSPLHF
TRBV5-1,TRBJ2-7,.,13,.,TGCGCCAGCAGCTTGGACGACTCTAGCGAGCAGTACTTC,CASSLDDSSEQYF
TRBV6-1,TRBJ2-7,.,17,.,TGTGCCAGCAGTGAATGGCTACACACAAGCGCCTTCGGCGAGCAGTACTTC,CASSEWLHTSAFGEQYF